This record covers a single TCR beta chain. Its antigen is as yet unknown. Per the germline V gene, CDR1 is DFQATT and CDR2 is SNEGSKA (reference sequence). The ends lost 0 bases at V and 4 bases at J; junction bases unmatched: 11. The CDR3 covers 16 residues. The authors made TCR cDNA by 5'RACE template switching, adding a universal primer site and UMIs. TCRdb passed the 5' RACE reads through MiXCR, listing each CDR3 protein once. The table shows a few hundred thousand distinct CDR3 sequences, with around 4.5% occurring only once. These data belong to a study of T cells after yellow fever vaccination. Overall study findings and caveats: The CD4 and CD8 compartments had a small share of their clonotypes in common.

The sequencing here drew on PBMCs, taken 15 days after the yellow fever booster vaccination. The TCR originated in a young man who received the YFV17D yellow fever vaccine. The chain carries TRBV20-1 and TRBJ1-2; 7 bases align to TRBD1. This CDR3 reads CSARDLFDRVGYGYTF. The CDR3 region has the DNA TGCAGTGCTAGAGACCTATTCGACAGGGTTGGCTATGGCTACACCTTC.